A selection of T cell receptor beta chains follows, all from one sample in a study of T cells after yellow fever vaccination. TCRdb analysed the 5' RACE reads with MiXCR anew, one entry per CDR3 protein. Counted here are nearly 350,000 distinct CDR3 sequences, approximately 8% occurring once; the ten biggest clones make up around 17%. Material: PBMCs, obtained roughly seven weeks after the first yellow fever vaccination. These TCRs come from a man aged 18 to 30 who received the YFV17D yellow fever vaccine. Both conserved end residues are part of each CDR3. D genes are given only for firm matches. Clone sizes are given selectively: once, few, many, or a class where the clone is expanded.

D: -
J: TRBJ2-2
size: -
V: TRBV7-9
CDR3: CASSFSVQDPTGELFF
DNA: TGTGCCAGCAGCTTTAGCGTACAGGACCCCACCGGGGAGCTGTTTTTT

D: TRBD1
J: TRBJ2-1
size: -
V: TRBV29-1
CDR3: CSVLPGQGFAYNEQFF
DNA: TGCAGCGTTCTGCCGGGACAGGGGTTCGCCTACAATGAGCAGTTCTTC

D: -
J: TRBJ2-2
size: -
V: TRBV13
CDR3: CASSLALQGPTGELFF
DNA: TGTGCCAGCAGCTTAGCCCTCCAGGGGCCCACCGGGGAGCTGTTTTTT

D: TRBD1
J: TRBJ2-7
size: -
V: TRBV12-3/TRBV12-4
CDR3: CASSRTGPDEQYF
DNA: TGTGCCAGCAGCCGGACAGGGCCGGACGAGCAGTACTTC

D: TRBD2
J: TRBJ2-1
size: -
V: TRBV12-3/TRBV12-4
CDR3: CASSRGLAGVGEQFF
DNA: TGTGCCAGCAGTCGCGGACTAGCGGGCGTTGGGGAGCAGTTCTTC

D: -
J: TRBJ2-2
size: -
V: TRBV4-3
CDR3: CASSQDGGNANTGELFF
DNA: TGCGCCAGCAGCCAAGATGGAGGCAACGCGAACACCGGGGAGCTGTTTTTT

D: -
J: TRBJ1-2
size: few
V: TRBV18
CDR3: CASSPRFSGYTF
DNA: TGTGCCAGCTCACCACGATTTAGTGGCTACACCTTC

D: -
J: TRBJ1-4
size: many
V: TRBV12-3/TRBV12-4
CDR3: CASSPRGFEKLFF
DNA: TGTGCCAGCAGCCCAAGGGGGTTTGAAAAACTGTTTTTT

D: TRBD1
J: TRBJ2-3
size: -
V: TRBV29-1
CDR3: CSVARSGGLADTQYF
DNA: TGCAGCGTTGCAAGGTCAGGGGGTCTCGCAGATACGCAGTATTTT

D: -
J: TRBJ2-7
size: -
V: TRBV4-3
CDR3: CASSQEARGGDHEQYF
DNA: TGCGCCAGCAGCCAAGAAGCGAGAGGGGGGGATCACGAGCAGTACTTC

D: TRBD1
J: TRBJ2-2
size: many
V: TRBV6-4
CDR3: CASSETPGQGSGELFF
DNA: TGTGCCAGCAGCGAAACCCCCGGACAGGGATCCGGGGAGCTGTTTTTT

D: TRBD2
J: TRBJ2-7
size: few
V: TRBV7-2
CDR3: CASSWDSGGSSYEQYF
DNA: TGTGCCAGCAGCTGGGATAGCGGGGGCAGCTCCTACGAGCAGTACTTC

D: TRBD1
J: TRBJ1-3
size: -
V: TRBV4-1
CDR3: CASSRQGPSSGNTIYF
DNA: TGCGCCAGCAGTAGACAGGGGCCGAGCTCTGGAAACACCATATATTTT

D: TRBD1
J: TRBJ2-3
size: -
V: TRBV7-9
CDR3: CASSFGLGTVNTDTQYF
DNA: TGTGCCAGCAGCTTCGGTCTCGGGACAGTCAACACAGATACGCAGTATTTT

D: -
J: TRBJ2-2
size: few
V: TRBV7-6
CDR3: CASSASDPAYTGELFF
DNA: TGTGCCAGCAGCGCCTCGGACCCGGCCTACACCGGGGAGCTGTTTTTT

D: -
J: TRBJ1-1
size: few
V: TRBV5-1
CDR3: CASNGFTNTEAFF
DNA: TGCGCCAGCAATGGCTTTACGAACACTGAAGCTTTCTTT

D: TRBD1
J: TRBJ1-1
size: few
V: TRBV25-1
CDR3: CASSHRGSMNTEAFF
DNA: TGTGCCAGCAGCCACAGGGGATCAATGAACACTGAAGCTTTCTTT

D: -
J: TRBJ2-2
size: -
V: TRBV21-1
CDR3: CASTPTGLAGGSNTGELFF
DNA: TGTGCCAGCACCCCCACGGGACTAGCGGGGGGGTCGAACACCGGGGAGCTGTTTTTT

D: -
J: TRBJ1-2
size: few
V: TRBV5-1
CDR3: CASSLPGSYGYTF
DNA: TGCGCCAGCAGCTTGCCAGGGAGCTATGGCTACACCTTC